This T cell receptor beta chain comes out of a study of T cells after yellow fever vaccination. MiXCR, applied by TCRdb to the 5' RACE reads, yields one record per CDR3 protein. In the table there are 350,000 to 550,000 distinct CDR3 sequences, 18% of which are singletons. CDR3 length: 15 amino acids. V gave up 5 bases and J gave up 1 base; unmatched junction bases: 4. The V gene's germline CDR1 is SEHNR and CDR2 FQNEAQ (reference sequence). The sequence was obtained from a man aged 18 to 29 who received the YFV17D yellow fever vaccine. The sequencing used PBMCs, collected before the yellow fever booster vaccination. The gene calls are TRBV7-9 and TRBJ2-2, with 7 bases aligning to TRBD1. CDR3 sequence: CASSLRDRNTGELFF. CDR3 bases: TGTGCCAGCAGCCTCCGGGACAGGAACACCGGGGAGCTGTTTTTT.